This T cell receptor beta chain was identified in a study of cytomegalovirus exposure and HLA in healthy donors. Study at large: In a later analysis, it was reported that the approximately 120 validation repertoires had been produced on the same platform as the 600 to 850 repertoires belonging to the first cohort. Study-wide findings and caveats: First-cohort TCR clusters were later found to tend to co-occur in the 120 validation repertoires. A classifier reportedly called cytomegalovirus status with high sensitivity and specificity.

This clone appeared many times. Its antigen remains unidentified. Germline values: CDR1 MNHNY, CDR2 SVGAGI (reference sequence). This CDR3 is built from 15 residues. Losses at the gene ends were 5 bases for V and 5 bases for J; bases not matched to a gene: 6. Clones were read by immunoSEQ multiplex PCR, and TCRdb kept only the in-frame ones, dropping some. The data show around 140,000 clones, with roughly 90% seen just once and 4.5% held by the top ten. This TCR was sampled from a man aged 18 to 30 in good health and CMV-seropositive. The genes are TRBV6-6 and TRBJ1-4, with 9 bases identical to TRBD1. The sample taken for sequencing was PBMCs. CDR3 sequence reads: CASSRGTGTNEKLFF. DNA of the CDR3: TGTGCCAGCAGTCGCGGGACAGGGACCAATGAAAAACTGTTTTTT.